The present T cell receptor beta chain was sequenced within a study of shared clonotypes between healthy human individuals (dated by TCRdb to 2018 to 2021). The study in broad terms: The cohort comprised a couple of women and a few men aged 18 to 49 years. For each donor, CD4 naive and CD4 memory were each given three plates, CD8 naive was given two plates, and CD8 memory was given one plate. Blood TCR repertoires of five healthy adults were deeply sequenced to estimate repertoire size and the extent of clonotype sharing between individuals. Different laboratories and diverse techniques were used to prepare libraries and sequence TCR repertoires, to increase sequencing depth and limit assay-specific biases. Each donor's leukapheresis produced roughly between about 0.8 and 10 billion PBMCs. Results and caveats for the whole study, not just this receptor: Because the study included a small number of donors, the genetic and exposure-history diversity represented was limited. Naive subsets generally had larger estimated clonotype richness than memory subsets did. Clonotypes shared by all four sorted-subset donors showed higher generation probabilities than non-shared clonotypes. Across four donors, approximately 5% of naive CD4, approximately 3.5% of naive CD8, around 2.1% of memory CD4, and approximately 0.4% of memory CD8 clonotypes were shared. Based on pairwise subsampling, the degree of clonotype sharing among donors was expected to be affected by sequencing depth. Even with the large sequencing depth, rarefaction of the sorted-subset datasets indicated that sequencing was incomplete. Sampling was restricted to blood, and TCR repertoires in tissue are likely to differ from TCR repertoires in blood.

As for this clone: What antigen it recognizes has not been identified. Base qualities are missing; no much larger clone stands one base away.

Using the deep immunoSEQ assay, TCR CDR3 regions were amplified from genomic DNA by multiplex PCR. For each cell subset, the extracted genomic DNA was distributed evenly across all wells of several immunoSEQ 96-well plates, and each plate served as one replicate. Each replicate PCR for sorted subsets received roughly 200 ng genomic DNA, equal to around 32,000 T cell genomes. Purified libraries were quantified with a Qubit 3.0 fluorometer, sized on a Bioanalyzer 2100, and re-quantified with the KAPA Library Quantification kit. Every immunoSEQ 96-well plate was sequenced on a separate single-read 150-cycle Illumina NextSeq 550 flow cell. The authors processed their data as follows. The immunoSEQ output contained only junctional sequences without quality scores, so filtering could not match that applied to full-length reads. To assign V/J genes and CDR3, sequences were annotated against IMGT germline references using PyIR, a Python wrapper for IgBLAST v1.9. Reads were removed for weak V/J assignments (E-value above 1e-6), missing CDR3, stop codons, out-of-frame junctions, or ambiguous translated residues. V3J clonotypes were defined as sequences sharing an identical inferred V gene, J gene, and CDR3 amino acid sequence. To compute the percentage overlap between repertoires, the number of shared unique clonotypes was divided by the size of the smaller repertoire. Three approaches were used to assess repertoire richness: RTK rarefaction, the Chao1 estimator, and Recon v2.1 estimates of unobserved clonotypes. Generation probabilities were computed with OLGA for all TCRbeta clonotypes obtained by the gDNA method from a handful of donors. Not all clones reach the TCRdb copy of this immuneACCESS table, which keeps in-frame sequences only. Checked studies attribute under half of the gap to unresolved V genes and leave the rest unexplained. D and trimming come from the DNA, and the V and J calls and clone size come from that table. This sample has 550,000 to 850,000 clones in its table, and under 80% of those were observed once. The ten largest clonotypes hold approximately 1.6% of the sample.

CDR1 SGHNT and CDR2 YYREEE are derived from the germline V gene (reference sequence). The V and J ends are trimmed by 4 bases and 5 bases, leaving 14 bases between them. Inclusive of the bounding cysteine and phenylalanine, the CDR3 is 14 residues long. The kept DNA is CDR3 alone, 42 bases in frame from the first base. The donors were healthy, HIV-negative adults with no recently reported acute infections or vaccinations. Every donor was a Caucasian adult living in Nashville, Tennessee, USA. CD4+ T cells were enriched by magnetic negative selection; naive cells were then positively selected on CD45RA, and the negative fraction formed the memory subset. Blood was obtained by leukapheresis, after which PBMCs were separated by Ficoll-Histopaque density gradient centrifugation and cryopreserved in liquid nitrogen vapor phase. Analytical flow cytometry was used to check the purity and quantity of each magnetically sorted T cell population. Genomic DNA was isolated from each sorted fraction and quantified by UV absorbance on a Nanodrop 2000c.

The specimen was memory CD4+ T cells sorted from blood. What the cell subset or site label conveys for this sample: CD45RA-negative fraction. This TCR came from a woman aged 25-40 years in good health. The V gene is TRBV5-4 and the J gene is TRBJ2-3; the D gene lacks a confident call. Here the CDR3 is given as CASSPTSSLDTQYF. The sequence in DNA is TGTGCCAGCAGCCCGACTTCTTCCCTAGATACGCAGTATTTT.